The clone carrying this T cell receptor (beta chain) occurred many times. The CDR3 is made up of 12 amino acids. V shed 2 bases and J shed 2 bases, with 2 bases lying between them. Germline V gene data show CDR1 as LGHDT and CDR2 as YNNKEL (reference sequence). Each CDR3 protein is one row after TCRdb ran MiXCR on the RACE reads. The sample includes about 80,000 distinct CDR3 sequences, roughly 7.1% of them seen just once. Time point: patch test 1, 2 weeks after DPC sensitization. The treatment denotes: therapeutic diphenylcyclopropenone sensitization with weekly scalp DPC. The data belong to a study of human T cells and chemical hapten exposure. On the study more broadly: Slight differences in pooled library volume were the main source of varying TCR yields across samples.

The sequence came from a young woman with alopecia areata. Some clones in this sample may be carry-over from other donors' samples. Sequenced material: whole blood, taken in connection with sensitization to the hapten diphenylcyclopropenone (DPC). The genes are TRBV3-1 and TRBJ2-3; D is unresolved. Written as DNA, the CDR3 is TGTGCCAGCAGCCAATACACAGATACGCAGTATTTT. It codes for CASSQYTDTQYF.